The clone carrying this T cell receptor beta chain was seen many times. Its antigen is not identified. The data stem from a study of immune heterogeneity within non-small cell lung tumors. CDR1 is DFQATT and CDR2 is SNEGSKA in the germline V gene (reference sequence). CDR3 length: 13 residues. Trimming removed 6 bases from V and 8 bases from J; junction bases left unmatched: 10. Multiplex PCR amplified TCR beta CDR3 with 32 V and 13 J primers. TCRdb reprocessed the multiplex PCR reads with MiXCR, giving one entry per CDR3 protein. The data contain about 15,000 distinct CDR3 sequences, around 30% of them singletons. Each sample used around 600 ng of genomic DNA from bulk tumor tissue. Collection of several biopsies per primary tumor, spaced far apart, took place during surgery. Before undergoing curative surgery, patients had newly diagnosed non-small cell lung cancer that was untreated. Study results and limitations: Local T-cell clonality tracked local tumor mutational burden, showing a moderate yet significant relationship (R 0.3 to 0.4).

This chain uses TRBV20-1 with TRBJ1-1; 9 nucleotides match TRBD1. The TCR originated in a woman aged 45 to 65 with non-small cell lung cancer. Sequenced: lung tumor tissue. CDR3 sequence (DNA): TGCAGTGCCCGACGGGACAGGGTAAAGGAAGCTTTCTTT. Protein sequence: CSARRDRVKEAFF.